This entry concerns a single T cell receptor (beta chain). Its antigen is currently unknown. These data come from a study of T cell responses to AZD1222 COVID-19 vaccine. Study-level points and caveats: Most donors were white British, females outnumbered males, and clonal diversity was possibly underestimated. In the spike-specific TCR repertoire, nearly half reportedly target unmutated variant regions. Two AZD1222 administrations were followed by greater Spike-specific TCR breadth and depth. There were vaccine-associated CD4 TCRs across spike, dominant at 160-218 and 743-854.

CDR1 MNHEY and CDR2 SVGEGT come from the germline V gene. V was trimmed by 6 bases and J by 3 bases, leaving 24 bases between them. The CDR3 is 18 residues long. Produced via immunoSEQ multiplex PCR; TCRdb's table is partial and in-frame only. Counted here are approximately 89,000 clones, over 80% occurring once; the ten biggest clones make up about 4.9%. This TCR was recovered from an adult in good health. Sequenced material: peripheral blood, taken on day 0 of MenACWY control vaccination. V usage is TRBV6-2 or TRBV6-3 and J usage is TRBJ2-1; D possibly corresponds to TRBD2 (6 bases). The CDR3 DNA reads TGTGCCAGCAGCCAGGTCCTCTATGGGGGTAGCGGCTACAATGAGCAGTTCTTC. Translation: CASSQVLYGGSGYNEQFF.